These T cell receptor beta chains were read from a single sample in a study of cytotoxic CD8 clonotypes in ibrutinib-treated CLL. Profiled with immunoSEQ multiplex PCR; TCRdb holds only in-frame clones, not every one. Among some 200,000 clones listed, around 70% were seen once. Sequencing was performed on PBMCs, taken after 12 months of ibrutinib treatment. The source is a human donor with chronic lymphocytic leukemia. Each CDR3 is given with its conserved first and last residue. D genes are given only for firm matches. Expanded clones get a size class; other rows say once, few or many, or leave the size out.

v_gene: TRBV11-1
abundance: -
d_gene: TRBD1
j_gene: TRBJ1-4
CDR3aa: CASSLRTGNGKLFF
CDR3nt: TGTGCCAGCAGCTTAAGGACAGGAAACGGAAAACTGTTTTTT

v_gene: TRBV12-5
abundance: -
d_gene: -
j_gene: TRBJ2-3
CDR3aa: CASATISGARGTDTQYF
CDR3nt: TGTGCTAGTGCTACCATTTCTGGGGCCAGGGGCACAGATACGCAGTATTTT

v_gene: TRBV5-1
abundance: few
d_gene: TRBD1
j_gene: TRBJ2-7
CDR3aa: CASRPGTGYEQYF
CDR3nt: TGCGCCAGCCGTCCCGGGACAGGGTACGAGCAGTACTTC

v_gene: TRBV7-8
abundance: -
d_gene: -
j_gene: TRBJ2-2
CDR3aa: CASLRGYSSGELFF
CDR3nt: TGTGCCAGCCTACGAGGGTACTCTTCCGGGGAGCTGTTTTTT

v_gene: TRBV5-1
abundance: -
d_gene: -
j_gene: TRBJ2-7
CDR3aa: CASSVGQSSYEQYF
CDR3nt: TGCGCCAGCAGCGTCGGACAGAGCTCCTACGAGCAGTACTTC

v_gene: TRBV5-6
abundance: -
d_gene: -
j_gene: TRBJ2-7
CDR3aa: CASSFVTVTYEQYF
CDR3nt: TGTGCCAGCAGCTTTGTAACAGTCACCTACGAGCAGTACTTC

v_gene: TRBV2
abundance: once
d_gene: TRBD2
j_gene: TRBJ2-1
CDR3aa: CASRDSGSLNEQFF
CDR3nt: TGTGCCAGCAGGGATAGCGGGAGCTTGAATGAGCAGTTCTTC

v_gene: TRBV6-6
abundance: -
d_gene: -
j_gene: TRBJ1-2
CDR3aa: CASSYSSGYTF
CDR3nt: TGTGCCAGCAGTTACTCGAGTGGCTACACCTTC

v_gene: TRBV7-9
abundance: -
d_gene: TRBD1
j_gene: TRBJ1-2
CDR3aa: CASSLGQGSGDYGYTF
CDR3nt: TGTGCCAGCAGCCTCGGACAGGGGTCAGGGGACTATGGCTACACCTTC

v_gene: TRBV6-6
abundance: -
d_gene: -
j_gene: TRBJ1-3
CDR3aa: CASSSDLFSGNTIYF
CDR3nt: TGTGCCAGCAGCTCGGACCTCTTCTCTGGAAACACCATATATTTT

v_gene: TRBV29-1
abundance: -
d_gene: -
j_gene: TRBJ1-2
CDR3aa: CSVGGWQNYGYTF
CDR3nt: TGCAGCGTCGGAGGGTGGCAAAACTATGGCTACACCTTC

v_gene: TRBV5-1
abundance: -
d_gene: -
j_gene: TRBJ2-7
CDR3aa: CASSLNTHEQYF
CDR3nt: TGCGCCAGCAGCTTGAATACCCACGAGCAGTACTTC

v_gene: TRBV4-1
abundance: many
d_gene: -
j_gene: TRBJ2-1
CDR3aa: CASSLLGSDEQFF
CDR3nt: TGCGCCAGCAGCCTGTTGGGGAGCGATGAGCAGTTCTTC